This T cell receptor (beta chain) was sequenced during a study of T cell changes during pregnancy in multiple sclerosis. The V end lost 3 bases, the J end lost 3 bases, and 18 bases lay between the germline ends. The CDR3 runs 16 residues. The germline CDR1 and CDR2 sequences are LNHDA and SQIVND (reference sequence). This table comes from immunoSEQ multiplex PCR, and its TCRdb copy is limited to in-frame clones, with some not included. The sample includes tens of thousands of clones, 85% to 95% of them seen just once. The TCR originated in a female donor in good health, enrolled as a control in a pregnancy study. The V call is TRBV19, the J call TRBJ2-7, with D tentatively TRBD1 (5 bases). Sequences were derived from peripheral blood, sampled in the third trimester of pregnancy. CDR3 nucleotides: TGTGCCAGTAGTATGAGTCGGACATTCACACACTACGAGCAGTACTTC. This translates into CASSMSRTFTHYEQYF.